Presented here are 32 T cell receptor beta chains from one specimen sequenced in a study of long-term antiretroviral therapy in people with HIV. With survey level as its setting, the immunoSEQ assay was v3.0. This table comes from immunoSEQ multiplex PCR, and its TCRdb copy is limited to in-frame clones, with some not included. The sample records tens of thousands of clones, approximately 84% being singletons. The source was unsorted PBMCs, collected 2 years after starting antiretroviral therapy. These receptors came from a man over 45 with HIV.

The chain joins TRBV2 to TRBJ2-2; D uncertain. This CDR3 comprises 13 residues. Per the germline V gene, CDR1 is SNHLY and CDR2 is FYNNEI. Between the trimmed V and J ends, which lost 4 bases and 6 bases, there was a span of 9 bases. CDR3 protein: CASSVGFPGELFF. The CDR3 nucleotides are TGTGCCAGCAGTGTGGGTTTCCCCGGGGAGCTGTTTTTT.

This chain links TRBV19 with TRBJ1-5; D is undetermined. Trimming took 5 bases from V and 3 from J, leaving 17 bases between them. This CDR3 is built from 16 residues. Germline CDR1 and CDR2: LNHDA and SQIVND (reference sequence). The CDR3 DNA follows: TGTGCCAGTAGTGTGCCCCCCTCCCAAGACAATCAGCCCCAGCATTTT. Its protein product is CASSVPPSQDNQPQHF.

The CDR3 DNA reads TGTGCCAGCAGCTTAGATAGAAGAAATGAGCAGTTCTTC. It encodes CASSLDRRNEQFF. The chain employs TRBV11-3 and TRBJ2-1; no firm D call. This CDR3 is built from 13 residues. V was pared by 0 bases and J by 7 bases, with 7 bases between. CDR1 and CDR2 (germline): SGHNT, YENEEA. The whole variable domain, filled in from reference TRBV11-3 and TRBJ2-1, reads EAGVVQSPRYKIIEKKQPVAFWCNPISGHNTLYWYLQNLGQGPELLIRYENEEAVDDSQLPKDRFSAERLKGVDSTLKIQPAELGDSAVYLCASSLDRRNEQFFGPGTRLTVL.

V is TRBV7-2 and J is TRBJ2-4; no definite D call. The CDR3 spans 14 residues. CDR1 is SGHTA, CDR2 FQGNSA, per germline. V was shortened by 1 base and J by 3 bases, with 7 bases between the two germline ends. The CDR3 coding sequence is TGTGCCAGCAGCTTAGACCCTAACAAAAACATTCAGTACTTC. Its translation: CASSLDPNKNIQYF.

This chain uses TRBV28 with TRBJ2-7; 8 nucleotides align to TRBD1. The CDR3 extends over 16 amino acids. Germline V lookup: CDR1 MDHEN, CDR2 SYDVKM. J lost 0 bases, V lost 6 bases, and 10 bases had no gene match. CDR3 bases: TGTGCCAGCAGAACCTTGGACAGGGCCTTCTCCTACGAGCAGTACTTC. Protein product: CASRTLDRAFSYEQYF.

The genes are TRBV14 and TRBJ2-2; no reliable D call. Germline CDR1 SGHDN, CDR2 FVKESK. Trimming removed 1 base at V and 1 base at J, with 7 bases between. CDR3 length: 15 residues. The CDR3 region has the DNA TGTGCCAGCAGCCAAGTGACGGTGAACACCGGGGAGCTGTTTTTT. Its translation: CASSQVTVNTGELFF.

This sequence joins TRBV19 and TRBJ1-5; D perhaps matches TRBD1 (5 bases). Trimming cost V 7 bases and J 7 bases, with 11 bases left between them. This CDR3 contains 12 residues. Germline V CDR1 and CDR2: LNHDA, SQIVND (reference sequence). In DNA, the CDR3 is TGTGCCAGTATGCAGGGCCGGCAGCCCCAGCATTTT. Its protein is CASMQGRQPQHF. Complete variable domain (other parts from reference TRBV19 and TRBJ1-5): DGGITQSPKYLFRKEGQNVTLSCEQNLNHDAMYWYRQDPGQGLRLIYYSQIVNDFQKGDIAEGYSVSREKKESFPLTVTSAQKNPTAFYLCASMQGRQPQHFGDGTRLSIL.

The rearrangement links TRBV4-3 to TRBJ2-3, with 7 bases identical to TRBD2. V dropped 1 base and J dropped 4; count of bases not matched to a gene: 11. From germline, CDR1 is LGHNA and CDR2 YSLEER. The CDR3 loop spans 17 amino acids. As DNA, the CDR3 is TGCGCCAGCAGCCAAGGGCCCGCACTAGCGAGATCAGATACGCAGTATTTT. Translation gives CASSQGPALARSDTQYF.

The chain combines TRBV4-1 with TRBJ1-5; no clear D. The V and J ends lost 6 bases and 5 bases respectively, with 11 bases between them. Germline V gene sequence: CDR1 MGHRA, CDR2 YSYEKL. The CDR3 is 13 amino acids. CDR3 nucleotides: TGCGCCAGCAGACAATTGAGTTATCAGCCCCAGCATTTT. It yields the protein CASRQLSYQPQHF.

The chain uses TRBV14 and TRBJ2-3; 8 bases line up with TRBD2. CDR3 size: 14 residues. Germline V gives CDR1 SGHDN, CDR2 FVKESK. Losses at the gene ends were 4 bases for V and 4 bases for J; bases not matched to a gene: 4. CDR3 in amino acids: CASSLGGGADTQYF. CDR3 bases: TGTGCCAGCAGCCTCGGGGGGGGAGCAGATACGCAGTATTTT.

The V call is TRBV2, the J call TRBJ2-2; tentatively, D is TRBD1 (5 bases). The CDR3 consists of 14 residues. The V gene's germline CDR1 is SNHLY and CDR2 FYNNEI. V lost 9 bases, J lost 8 bases, and 19 bases lay in between. CDR3 residues: CASIGLQGVGELFF. The CDR3 DNA is TGTGCCAGTATCGGGTTACAAGGGGTGGGGGAGCTGTTTTTT.

CDR3: CASSLLRNQPQHF. CDR3 DNA sequence: TGTGCCAGCAGCTTACTGAGGAATCAGCCCCAGCATTTT. The J gene is TRBJ1-5, the V gene TRBV7-8; D remains unclear. Germline V gives CDR1 SGHVS, CDR2 FQNEAQ. This CDR3 is 13 amino acids long. With 2 bases removed from V and 4 bases from J, the gap between germline ends came to 6 bases.

V is TRBV7-9 and J is TRBJ2-7; D is possibly TRBD1 or TRBD2 (6 bases each). From germline, CDR1 is SEHNR and CDR2 FQNEAQ (reference sequence). The CDR3 consists of 14 residues. With 7 bases removed from V and 3 bases from J, the gap between germline ends came to 16 bases. The CDR3 nucleotides are TGTGCCAGCACCCTAGGGGGGTTACTCTACGAGCAGTACTTC. It codes for CASTLGGLLYEQYF.

The J gene is TRBJ1-4, the V gene TRBV25-1, with a possible D match to TRBD1 (6 bases). Trimming left V 1 base short and J 6 bases short, with 12 bases between. CDR3 length equals 15 residues. Per the germline V gene, CDR1 is MGHDK and CDR2 is SYGVNS. The CDR3 region has the DNA TGTGCCAGCAGTGAATTAGGGGGGATAGATGAAAAACTGTTTTTT. Protein: CASSELGGIDEKLFF.

The chain couples TRBV7-3 to TRBJ2-1; D possibly uses TRBD1 or TRBD2 (6 bases each). The germline V gene encodes CDR1 SGHTA and CDR2 FQGTGA. V lost 5 bases and J lost 13, with 18 bases in between. CDR3 length: 13 amino acids. The CDR3 is CASSTRGGQRQFF. CDR3 sequence (DNA): TGTGCCAGCAGCACTCGGGGAGGACAGCGTCAGTTCTTC.

The table lists this clone with a few counts. The chain employs TRBV7-9 and TRBJ2-1; D is undetermined. The germline V and J ends were trimmed by 0 bases and 0 bases, with 6 bases remaining between them. This CDR3 spans 15 amino acids. Germline CDR1 reads SEHNR; CDR2 reads FQNEAQ (reference sequence). The DNA for the CDR3 is TGTGCCAGCAGCTTAGCGTGGAGCTCCTACAATGAGCAGTTCTTC. This gives the protein CASSLAWSSYNEQFF.

The chain joins TRBV7-9 to TRBJ2-1; tentative D call: TRBD2 (6 bases). In germline, CDR1 is SEHNR, CDR2 FQNEAQ (reference sequence). V lost 11 bases to trimming and J lost 10 bases, with 27 bases between them. The CDR3 totals 15 residues. CDR3 in DNA: TGTGCCGTGGCCCCACGCGGGGACCGTTTATCGGAGCAGTTCTTC. Translating it yields CAVAPRGDRLSEQFF.

The rearrangement links TRBV18 to TRBJ1-1, with D uncertain. The CDR3 spans 14 residues. From germline, CDR1 is KGHSH and CDR2 LQKENI. The V gene lost 6 bases and the J gene lost 1 base, with 12 bases spanning the gap. The CDR3 DNA follows: TGTGCCAGCTCCCAGACAAAGACGAACACTGAAGCTTTCTTT. Translation: CASSQTKTNTEAFF.

This clone was recorded a few times. The gene calls are TRBV2 and TRBJ1-3, with D perhaps matching TRBD1 (6 bases). V was trimmed by 5 bases and J by 6 bases, leaving 14 bases between them. This CDR3 contains 14 residues. CDR1 and CDR2 from the germline V gene are SNHLY and FYNNEI. CDR3 loop: CASSPTGWENTIYF. The CDR3, as DNA: TGTGCCAGCAGTCCTACAGGGTGGGAAAACACCATATATTTT.

A note on this clone: The sample has other DNA sequences that encode this CDR3 too. This chain joins TRBV7-8 and TRBJ1-2; weak D call: TRBD1 (6 bases). Germline CDR1 is SGHVS and CDR2 is FQNEAQ. The CDR3 is 17 residues long. Trimming pared 1 base from V and 4 bases from J, leaving 19 bases between. The CDR3 here is CASSLERSQGIGYGYTF. Here the CDR3 DNA reads TGTGCCAGCAGCTTAGAACGGTCCCAGGGGATTGGCTATGGCTACACCTTC.

This rearrangement joins TRBV4-3 to TRBJ2-7, with TRBD1 identical over 8 bases. The CDR3 extends over 16 amino acids. V lost 6 bases and J lost 4; bases outside the gene matches: 14. The germline V gene encodes CDR1 LGHNA and CDR2 YSLEER. In DNA form, the CDR3 reads TGCGCCAGCAGTCCTTATTCAGGACAGGGAGCTTACGAGCAGTACTTC. This translates into CASSPYSGQGAYEQYF.

The rearrangement joins TRBV28 to TRBJ1-6; the match to TRBD1 covers 9 bases. J gave up 10 bases and V 7 bases, and 11 bases lay outside the gene matches. Germline V gives CDR1 MDHEN, CDR2 SYDVKM. The length of the CDR3 is 15 residues. Written as DNA, the CDR3 is TGTGCCAGCAACCCGATTACAGGGGGCGGGTCACCCCTCCACTTT. Its translation is CASNPITGGGSPLHF. The entire variable domain, with the rest obtained from reference TRBV28 and TRBJ1-6, is as follows: DVKVTQSSRYLVKRTGEKVFLECVQDMDHENMFWYRQDPGLGLRLIYFSYDVKMKEKGDIPEGYSVSREKKERFSLILESASTNQTSMYLCASNPITGGGSPLHFGNGTRLTVT.

V and J are TRBV4-3 and TRBJ1-5; no definite D call. The CDR3 extends over 14 amino acids. Germline lookup yields CDR1 LGHNA and CDR2 YSLEER. V was clipped by 4 bases and J by 4 bases, with 11 bases between them. CDR3 residues: CASSRGRINQPQHF. The CDR3 DNA sequence: TGCGCCAGCAGCCGCGGACGGATTAATCAGCCCCAGCATTTT.

The chain employs TRBV7-3 and TRBJ2-1; 14 positions match TRBD2. The CDR3 runs to 16 residues. V shed 4 bases, J shed 7 bases, and the junction held 6 bases outside the gene matches. Germline loops: CDR1 SGHTA, CDR2 FQGTGA. The CDR3 region has the DNA TGTGCCAGCAGCTCCCTTGGACTAGCGGGGGGTAATGAGCAGTTCTTC. Translation: CASSSLGLAGGNEQFF.

This clone has a single count. The V and J genes are TRBV2 and TRBJ1-4; 11 positions agree with TRBD1. This CDR3 is built from 16 residues. Germline CDR1 reads SNHLY; CDR2 reads FYNNEI. V dropped 7 bases and J dropped 3; count of bases not matched to a gene: 7. CDR3 bases: TGTGCCAGCATTAGGGACAGGGGGTTCGCTAATGAAAAACTGTTTTTT. Translating it yields CASIRDRGFANEKLFF.

This clone was counted between two and nine times. V and J are TRBV11-3 and TRBJ2-7, with D unclear. The CDR3 runs 12 residues. Germline V gene lookup returns CDR1 SGHNT and CDR2 YENEEA. Trimming took off 8 bases at V and 4 bases at J, with 12 bases between the two ends. This chain's CDR3 is CASGGSGYEQYF. The DNA for the CDR3 is TGTGCCAGCGGCGGCAGTGGTTACGAGCAGTACTTC.

This chain joins TRBV19 and TRBJ2-7; perhaps D is TRBD1 or TRBD2 (5 bases each). There are 13 residues in the CDR3. CDR1 and CDR2 (germline): LNHDA, SQIVND (reference sequence). The germline V and J ends were trimmed by 7 bases and 3 bases, with 13 bases remaining between them. The CDR3 nucleotides are TGTGCCAGTATTTCGGGACGGGACTACGAGCAGTACTTC. Residues: CASISGRDYEQYF.

The CDR3 DNA reads TGTGCCAGCGCGGCTCGCACTGAAGCTTTCTTT. It specifies CASAARTEAFF. The chain combines TRBV7-2 with TRBJ1-1; D unresolved. The V gene's germline CDR1 is SGHTA and CDR2 FQGNSA. V was clipped by 8 bases and J by 4 bases, with 8 bases between them. The CDR3 is 11 amino acids. Full variable domain (remainder filled in from reference TRBV7-2 and TRBJ1-1): GAGVSQSPSNKVTEKGKDVELRCDPISGHTALYWYRQSLGQGLEFLIYFQGNSAPDKSGLPSDRFSAERTGGSVSTLTIQRTQQEDSAVYLCASAARTEAFFGQGTRLTVV.

The chain combines TRBV10-3 with TRBJ2-7; 14 bases map to TRBD2. Germline V gives CDR1 ENHRY, CDR2 SYGVKD. V trimming: 0 bases; J trimming: 5 bases; junction bases outside the gene matches: 15. The CDR3 is 20 amino acids. This CDR3 reads CAISESTVFRLAGGPHEQYF. The CDR3 region has the DNA TGTGCCATCAGTGAGTCGACAGTTTTCCGACTAGCGGGAGGGCCACACGAGCAGTACTTC.

V gene TRBV14 combines with J gene TRBJ1-1; no clear D. Trimming pared 7 bases from V and 4 bases from J, leaving 10 bases between. This CDR3 spans 12 amino acids. Germline assignment: CDR1 SGHDN and CDR2 FVKESK. As DNA, the CDR3 is TGTGCCAGCAAAGGTAGACTCACTGAAGCTTTCTTT. Translated, it gives CASKGRLTEAFF.

The chain couples TRBV7-2 to TRBJ2-3; D unclear. This CDR3 has 17 residues. Trimming shortened V by 1 base and J by 2 bases, and 16 bases separated the two germline ends. The germline V gene has CDR1 SGHTA and CDR2 FQGNSA. The CDR3 loop is CASSLDPPPRVTDTQYF. The CDR3 region has the DNA TGTGCCAGCAGCTTAGACCCCCCGCCTAGAGTCACAGATACGCAGTATTTT. Full variable domain (outside the CDR3, taken from reference TRBV7-2 and TRBJ2-3): GAGVSQSPSNKVTEKGKDVELRCDPISGHTALYWYRQSLGQGLEFLIYFQGNSAPDKSGLPSDRFSAERTGGSVSTLTIQRTQQEDSAVYLCASSLDPPPRVTDTQYFGPGTRLTVL.

V and J are TRBV5-6 and TRBJ1-2; D gene unclear. V lost 4 bases to trimming and J lost 5 bases, with 12 bases between them. The germline V gene has CDR1 SGHDT and CDR2 YYEEEE. The CDR3 extends over 13 amino acids. The CDR3 DNA reads as TGTGCCAGCAGCCGAGGCGGAGGTTATGGCTACACCTTC. It is translated as CASSRGGGYGYTF.